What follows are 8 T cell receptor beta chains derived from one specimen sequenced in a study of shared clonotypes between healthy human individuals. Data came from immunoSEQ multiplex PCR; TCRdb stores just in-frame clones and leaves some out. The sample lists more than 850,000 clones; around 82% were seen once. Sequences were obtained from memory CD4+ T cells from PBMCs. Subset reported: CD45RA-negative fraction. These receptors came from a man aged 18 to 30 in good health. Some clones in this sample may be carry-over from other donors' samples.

DNA for the CDR3: TGTGCCAGCAGTTCTGGACAGGGGCAACATCAGCCCCAGCATTTT. Translating it yields CASSSGQGQHQPQHF. The rearrangement joins TRBV28 to TRBJ1-5; TRBD1 agrees at 9 bases. The CDR3 is 15 residues long. In germline, CDR1 is MDHEN, CDR2 SYDVKM. The J segment lost 5 bases and the V segment lost 4 bases, leaving 6 bases of the junction unmatched.

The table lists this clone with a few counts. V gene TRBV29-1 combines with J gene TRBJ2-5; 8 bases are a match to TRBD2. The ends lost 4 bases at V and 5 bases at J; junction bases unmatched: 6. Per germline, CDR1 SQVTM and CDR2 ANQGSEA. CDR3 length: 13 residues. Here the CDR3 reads CSVAGGRGETQYF. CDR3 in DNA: TGCAGCGTTGCGGGGGGGCGAGGGGAGACCCAGTACTTC.

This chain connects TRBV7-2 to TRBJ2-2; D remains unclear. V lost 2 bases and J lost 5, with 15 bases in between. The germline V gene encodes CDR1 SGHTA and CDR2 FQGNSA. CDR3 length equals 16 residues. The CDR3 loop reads CASSLPPHTTTGELFF. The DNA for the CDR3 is TGTGCCAGCAGCTTACCCCCTCATACTACAACCGGGGAGCTGTTTTTT.

CDR3 residues: CASGEGAGGYEQYF. CDR3 nucleotide sequence: TGTGCTTCCGGAGAGGGGGCGGGAGGCTACGAGCAGTACTTC. The chain links TRBV2 to TRBJ2-7; D is possibly TRBD2 (8 bases). The CDR3 length is 14 residues. Per the germline V gene, CDR1 is SNHLY and CDR2 is FYNNEI.

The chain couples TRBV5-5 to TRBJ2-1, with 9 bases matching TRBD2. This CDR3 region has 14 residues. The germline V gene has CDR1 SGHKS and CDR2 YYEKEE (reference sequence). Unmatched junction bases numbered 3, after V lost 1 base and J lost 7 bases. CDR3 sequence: CASSLSLAGNEQFF. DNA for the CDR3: TGTGCCAGCAGCTTGTCCCTAGCGGGGAATGAGCAGTTCTTC.

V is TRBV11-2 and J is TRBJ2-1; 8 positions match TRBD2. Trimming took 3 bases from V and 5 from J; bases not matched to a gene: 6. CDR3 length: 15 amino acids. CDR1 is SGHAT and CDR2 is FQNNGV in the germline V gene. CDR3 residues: CASSLGLVGNNEQFF. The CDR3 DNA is TGTGCCAGCAGCTTGGGACTAGTGGGGAACAATGAGCAGTTCTTC.

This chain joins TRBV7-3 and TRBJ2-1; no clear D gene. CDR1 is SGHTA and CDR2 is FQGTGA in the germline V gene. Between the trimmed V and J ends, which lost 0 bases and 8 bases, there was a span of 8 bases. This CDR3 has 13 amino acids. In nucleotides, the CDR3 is TGTGCCAGCAGCTTAACGAACCTCGATGAGCAGTTCTTC. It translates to CASSLTNLDEQFF.

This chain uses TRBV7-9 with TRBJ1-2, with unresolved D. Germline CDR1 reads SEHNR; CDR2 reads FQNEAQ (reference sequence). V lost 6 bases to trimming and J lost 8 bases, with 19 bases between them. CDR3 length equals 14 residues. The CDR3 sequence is CASSSTLDSKGYTF. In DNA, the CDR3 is TGTGCCAGCAGTTCGACATTAGATTCGAAAGGCTACACCTTC.